Here is one TCR beta chain with its context. Trimming cost V 2 bases and J 5 bases, with 10 bases left between them. The CDR3 contains 13 residues. Germline-derived CDR1 and CDR2 are SGHTA and FQGNSA. Over several immunoSEQ plates, each subset's genomic DNA was distributed in even portions. Method: immunoSEQ multiplex PCR; TCRdb's copy keeps in-frame clones and lacks some. Altogether some 240,000 clones are present, approximately 70% being singletons, with the ten largest covering around 10%. Donors were healthy HIV-negative adults without recent acute infections or vaccinations. This sample stems from a study of shared clonotypes between healthy human individuals.

The source is a man aged 25-45 years in good health. Sequencing used memory CD4+ T cells sorted from blood. As to subset: CD45RA-negative fraction. V is TRBV7-2 and J is TRBJ2-7, with a tentative D call TRBD2 (6 bases). CDR3 in amino acids: CASSLTSRDEQYF. DNA for the CDR3: TGTGCCAGCAGCTTAACTAGCAGGGACGAGCAGTACTTC. Using reference TRBV7-2 and TRBJ2-7 for the parts outside the CDR3, the full variable domain is GAGVSQSPSNKVTEKGKDVELRCDPISGHTALYWYRQSLGQGLEFLIYFQGNSAPDKSGLPSDRFSAERTGGSVSTLTIQRTQQEDSAVYLCASSLTSRDEQYFGPGTRLTVT.